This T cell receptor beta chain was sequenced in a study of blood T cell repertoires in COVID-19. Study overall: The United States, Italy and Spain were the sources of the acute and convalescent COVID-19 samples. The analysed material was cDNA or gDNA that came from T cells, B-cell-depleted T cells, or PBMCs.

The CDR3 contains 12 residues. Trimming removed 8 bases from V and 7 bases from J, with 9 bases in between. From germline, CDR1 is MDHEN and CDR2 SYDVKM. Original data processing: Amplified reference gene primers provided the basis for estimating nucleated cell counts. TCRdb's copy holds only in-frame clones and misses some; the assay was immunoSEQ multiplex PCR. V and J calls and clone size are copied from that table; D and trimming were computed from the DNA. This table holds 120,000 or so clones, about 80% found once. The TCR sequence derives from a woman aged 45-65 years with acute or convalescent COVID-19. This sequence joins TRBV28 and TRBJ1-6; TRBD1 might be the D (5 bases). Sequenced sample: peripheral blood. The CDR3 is CASGTANSPLHF. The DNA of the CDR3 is TGTGCCAGCGGGACTGCAAATTCACCCCTCCACTTT.